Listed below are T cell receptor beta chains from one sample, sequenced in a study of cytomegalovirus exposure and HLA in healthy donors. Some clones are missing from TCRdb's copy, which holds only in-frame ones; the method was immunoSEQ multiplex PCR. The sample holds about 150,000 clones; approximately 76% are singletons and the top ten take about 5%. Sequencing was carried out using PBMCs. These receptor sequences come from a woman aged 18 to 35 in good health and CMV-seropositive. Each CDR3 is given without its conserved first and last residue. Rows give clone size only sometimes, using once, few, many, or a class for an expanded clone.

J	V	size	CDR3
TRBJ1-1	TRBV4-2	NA	ASSRGQPLLSEAF
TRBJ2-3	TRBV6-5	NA	ASSYGGGNTDTQY
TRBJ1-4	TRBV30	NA	AWSVQDGEKLF
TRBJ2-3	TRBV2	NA	ASSERLSTDTQY
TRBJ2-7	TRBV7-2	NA	ASSISGAPSYEQY
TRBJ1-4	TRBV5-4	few	ASSSPDSGDEKLF
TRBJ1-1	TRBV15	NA	ATSSPGDRDIEAF
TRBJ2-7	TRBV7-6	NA	ASSRGITGEQY
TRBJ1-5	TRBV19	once	ASSIDPVDGQPQH
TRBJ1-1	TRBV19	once	ASSTRGRGQGNTEAF
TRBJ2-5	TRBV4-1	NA	ASSQGRVETQY